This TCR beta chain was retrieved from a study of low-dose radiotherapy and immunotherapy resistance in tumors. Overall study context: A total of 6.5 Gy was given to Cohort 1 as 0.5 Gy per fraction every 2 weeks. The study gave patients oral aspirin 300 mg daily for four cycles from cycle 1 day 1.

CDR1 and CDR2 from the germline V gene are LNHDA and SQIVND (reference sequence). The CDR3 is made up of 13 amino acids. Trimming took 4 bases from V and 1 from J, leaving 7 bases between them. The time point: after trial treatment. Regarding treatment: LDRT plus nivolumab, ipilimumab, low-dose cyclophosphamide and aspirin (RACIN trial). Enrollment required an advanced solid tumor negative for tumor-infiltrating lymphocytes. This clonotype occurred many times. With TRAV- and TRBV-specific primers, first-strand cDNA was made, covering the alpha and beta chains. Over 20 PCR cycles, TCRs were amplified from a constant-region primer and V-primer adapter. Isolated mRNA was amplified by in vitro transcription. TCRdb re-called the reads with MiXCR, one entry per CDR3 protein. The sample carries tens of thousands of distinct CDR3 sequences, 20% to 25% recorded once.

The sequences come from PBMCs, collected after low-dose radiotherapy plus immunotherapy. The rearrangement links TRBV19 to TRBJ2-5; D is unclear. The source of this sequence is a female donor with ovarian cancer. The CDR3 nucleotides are TGTGCCAGTAGTAGAGAGAGCCAAGAGACCCAGTACTTC. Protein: CASSRESQETQYF.